This T cell receptor (beta chain) comes out of a study of blood T cells in healthy people across ages (dated by TCRdb to the mid-2010s). At the level of the whole study: In model experiments, roughly one uniquely barcoded TCR beta cDNA molecule per two T cells was captured by template switching. The study measured age-related changes in TCR beta repertoire diversity using deep sequencing normalized with unique cDNA molecular identifiers. The donors were split into four age groups: young (average around 15 years), middle-aged (roughly 39), aged (roughly 65) and long-lived (approximately 80). Donors of different ages were randomly distributed across sequencing lanes to avoid experimental bias. For two donors (one aged 18 to 30 and one aged 80 or older), the study analyzed two additional independent replicas of 1 million unique cDNA reads from the same blood draw. Points the paper makes about the study in general: Donor CMV infection status was unknown, potentially confounding age-related changes in expanded clonotypes. The long-lived group showed more naive CD4+ T cells, fewer expanded clones and increased TCR diversity than the aged group, suggesting age selection. Estimates of total diversity from one million sequenced T cells were regarded as lower bounds and underestimates. There was a strong correlation between observed TCR beta diversity and the percentage of naive T cells measured by flow cytometry. Observed TCR beta diversity per million T cells fell roughly linearly with age, and a significant reduction was already apparent by age about 38. Because profiling used bulk unsorted PBMCs, naive and antigen-experienced compartments could not be compared conclusively.

Systemically healthy Caucasian individuals from Russia, some 36 in total and aged about 6 to 95 years, were included as donors. Each donor gave about 11 milliliters of peripheral blood, drawn into EDTA-treated Vacutainer tubes. PBMCs were isolated by Ficoll-Paque density-gradient centrifugation, with at least 6 million obtained per sample. Total RNA, at least 6 micrograms per sample, was extracted from PBMCs with Trizol reagent. For every donor, flow cytometry on a PBMC aliquot measured the percentage of naive CD45RAhigh/CD27high T cells. This clonotype was detected once. This receptor's antigen is unknown. One end of the junction does not line up with germline, which may come from a read error. Taken from the germline V gene (reference sequence), the CDR1 and CDR2 loops are DFQATT and SNEGSKA. Including cysteine and phenylalanine, the CDR3 has 16 amino acids. Kept here is only the CDR3 DNA, which spans 48 bases and is read in frame from base 1.

Libraries were constructed by 5' RACE. Instrument on record: Illumina HiSeq 2500. A second PCR of roughly 7 to 11 cycles was performed with a sample-barcoded 5' primer and a J-beta primer mix. A unique molecular identifier was introduced onto each TCR beta cDNA molecule by a template-switch 5' adaptor carrying 12 random nucleotides. Each sample yielded at least 3 million CDR3-containing paired-end reads. First-strand cDNA synthesis was performed from all RNA using the Mint cDNA synthesis kit, with priming by a TRBC-specific oligonucleotide. Following uracil-DNA glycosylase treatment, a first 18-cycle PCR with universal primers M1SS and BC2_uni_R was performed on all cDNA. On the authors' methods: For normalization, 1 million high-quality reads, each with a distinct molecular identifier, were randomly selected from each sample. Instead of being binned into consensus sequences, reads with shared molecular identifiers were discarded. MiTCR, set to a Q25 quality threshold and the strictest error-elimination algorithm, was used for CDR3 identification, clonotype clustering and error correction. A nonparametric unseen species model using Euler transformation provided a lower-bound estimate of total TCR beta diversity. Through fastp at Q25 and MiXCR, TCRdb rebuilt clones from the public reads, retaining in-frame beta chains. Each CDR3 protein gets just one entry, which takes the most common genes and DNA from the rows behind it. The V and J calls, along with clone size, are taken from TCRdb and not from the paper's own processing. A total of about 970,000 distinct CDR3 sequences appear in this sample, roughly 51% of them only once. The ten largest clones represent over 20% of the sample.

Sequenced input: blood. The sequence joins TRBV20-1 to TRBJ2-1; TRBD2 could be the D gene, as 5 bases match. The receptor comes from a woman aged 60-75 years in good health. The sequenced DNA: TGCAGTACTAGAGATCGACACCGAATTGCTTACAATGAGCAGTTCTTC. Its product reads: CSTRDRHRIAYNEQFF.